Presented here are 5 T cell receptor beta chains from one specimen sequenced in a study of cytomegalovirus exposure and HLA in healthy donors. PCR used 60 Vbeta primers and 13 Jbeta primers. The assay was immunoSEQ multiplex PCR, and TCRdb's table has in-frame clones only and misses some. The sample contains about 140,000 clones, roughly 80% of which appear only once. Sequenced material: PBMCs. These receptors all come from a man aged 35-49 years in good health and CMV-seronegative.

The chain carries TRBV18 and TRBJ1-1, with unresolved D. Trimming removed 2 bases from V and 0 bases from J, with 13 bases in between. CDR1 and CDR2 (germline): KGHSH, LQKENI. This CDR3 is 16 amino acids long. Here the CDR3 reads CASSPSPESLNTEAFF. The CDR3, as DNA: TGTGCCAGCTCACCATCCCCAGAATCCTTGAACACTGAAGCTTTCTTT.

The V gene is TRBV5-1, the J gene TRBJ2-7; tentative D call: TRBD1 (6 bases). There are 13 residues in the CDR3. The V end was cut by 4 bases, the J end by 1 base, with 9 bases between. The V gene's germline CDR1 is SGHRS and CDR2 YFSETQ. CDR3 amino acids: CASSVDRSYEQYF. Here the CDR3 DNA reads TGCGCCAGCAGCGTCGACAGGTCCTACGAGCAGTACTTC.

This clone has more than one count but fewer than ten. V usage is TRBV5-1 and J usage is TRBJ1-1; the D gene is possibly TRBD1 (5 bases). CDR1 and CDR2 from the germline V gene are SGHRS and YFSETQ. The CDR3 has 15 amino acids. Trimming removed 0 bases from V and 0 bases from J, with 9 bases in between. The CDR3 sequence: CASSLDRKVNTEAFF. The CDR3 DNA sequence: TGCGCCAGCAGCTTGGACAGGAAAGTGAACACTGAAGCTTTCTTT.

The V and J genes are TRBV6-5 and TRBJ1-1; D gene uncertain. The V and J ends lost 6 bases and 9 bases respectively, with 17 bases between them. Germline values: CDR1 MNHEY, CDR2 SVGAGI. CDR3 length: 13 residues. The CDR3 DNA is TGTGCCAGCAGGGCCCCGGGTTACCGGAAAGCTTTCTTT. This encodes CASRAPGYRKAFF.

The genes are TRBV10-1 and TRBJ2-1; no clear D. Trimming left V 4 bases short and J 10 bases short, with 26 bases between. The V gene's germline CDR1 is WNHNN and CDR2 SYGVQD (reference sequence). The CDR3 is 17 residues long. CDR3: CASSGLSPRRSLVEQFF. CDR3 in DNA: TGCGCCAGCAGTGGCCTCTCCCCTAGAAGATCATTGGTCGAGCAGTTCTTC.